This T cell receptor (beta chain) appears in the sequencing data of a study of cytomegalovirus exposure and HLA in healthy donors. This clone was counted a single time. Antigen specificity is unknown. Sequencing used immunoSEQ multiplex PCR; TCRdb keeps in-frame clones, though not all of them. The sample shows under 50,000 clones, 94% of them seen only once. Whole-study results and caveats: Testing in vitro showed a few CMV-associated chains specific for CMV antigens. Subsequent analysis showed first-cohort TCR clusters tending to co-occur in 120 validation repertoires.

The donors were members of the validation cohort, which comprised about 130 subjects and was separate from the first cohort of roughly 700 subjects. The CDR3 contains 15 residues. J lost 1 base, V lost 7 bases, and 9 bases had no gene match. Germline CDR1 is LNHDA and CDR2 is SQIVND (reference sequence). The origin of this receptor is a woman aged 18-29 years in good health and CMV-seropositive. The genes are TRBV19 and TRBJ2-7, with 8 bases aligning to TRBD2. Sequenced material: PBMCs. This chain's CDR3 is CASTRGLAQSYEQYF. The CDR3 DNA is TGTGCCAGTACCCGAGGACTAGCACAATCCTACGAGCAGTACTTC.